Below are 5 T cell receptor beta chains sequenced from a single sample in a study of T cell repertoires in cytomegalovirus infection. TCRdb itself ran the reads through MiXCR, one entry per CDR3 protein. The profile shows approximately 170,000 distinct CDR3 sequences, around 14% of them singletons. Specimen: PBMCs. These receptors all stem from a human donor in good health (CMV status not recorded). Some clones in this sample may be carry-over from other donors' samples.

This clonotype was seen at least ten times. The chain employs TRBV7-8 and TRBJ1-2, with 7 positions matching TRBD1. V dropped 1 base and J dropped 4; count of bases not matched to a gene: 3. The germline V gene encodes CDR1 SGHVS and CDR2 FQNEAQ. CDR3 length equals 14 residues. CDR3 coding DNA: TGTGCCAGCAGCTTAGTTGGGACAGCCTATGGCTACACCTTC. Translation gives CASSLVGTAYGYTF. Full variable domain (remainder filled in from reference TRBV7-8 and TRBJ1-2): GAGVSQSPRYKVAKRGQDVALRCDPISGHVSLFWYQQALGQGPEFLTYFQNEAQLDKSGLPSDRFFAERPEGSVSTLKIQRTQQEDSAVYLCASSLVGTAYGYTFGSGTRLTVV.

J is TRBJ1-4 and V is TRBV29-1; 12 bases align to TRBD1. Germline V CDR1 and CDR2: SQVTM, ANQGSEA. Unmatched junction bases numbered 13, after V lost 7 bases and J lost 7 bases. CDR3 length: 16 residues. The chain's CDR3 is CSAHGGTGGAVEKLFF. CDR3 sequence (DNA): TGCAGCGCCCATGGGGGGACAGGGGGCGCGGTTGAAAAACTGTTTTTT.

This clonotype has ten or more counts. J is TRBJ1-2 and V is TRBV7-9; tentative D call: TRBD1 (5 bases). This CDR3 contains 14 residues. Trimming left V 7 bases short and J 2 bases short, with 14 bases between. CDR1 SEHNR and CDR2 FQNEAQ come from the germline V gene (reference sequence). This chain's CDR3 is CASTSREGNYGYTF. The CDR3 DNA sequence: TGTGCCAGCACCTCTAGGGAGGGGAACTATGGCTACACCTTC.

A few counts support this clonotype. This rearrangement joins TRBV6-2 or TRBV6-3 to TRBJ2-7, with TRBD2 matching 9 bases. The germline V gene has CDR1 MNHEY and CDR2 SVGEGT. Unmatched junction bases numbered 10, after V lost 0 bases and J lost 7 bases. The length of the CDR3 is 16 residues. CDR3 sequence (DNA): TGTGCCAGCAGTTACTCCCTCAGCGGGAGGTTCAGGGAGCAGTACTTC. This codes for CASSYSLSGRFREQYF.

The table lists this clonotype with a few counts. The rearrangement joins TRBV28 to TRBJ1-4; D gene unclear. Germline assignment: CDR1 MDHEN and CDR2 SYDVKM. V dropped 1 base and J dropped 0 bases, with 6 bases sitting between them. The CDR3 is made up of 15 amino acids. The CDR3 nucleotides read TGTGCCAGCAGTTTATCGGCAGCAACTAATGAAAAACTGTTTTTT. Translating it yields CASSLSAATNEKLFF.